This TCR beta chain was observed in a study of cytomegalovirus exposure and HLA in healthy donors. Study background: About 85 million unique TCR sequences came from HLA-typed donors in an early release. General study results and limits: Previously analyzed data showed that most TCR beta V segments were productive at a frequency of about 87% or about 30%. Later, TCR association rates were found to vary by HLA locus, highest for DRB1 and lowest for HLA-C.

A note on this clone: Its antigen is currently unknown.

J lost 5 bases, V lost 2 bases, and 4 bases had no gene match. In germline, CDR1 is MNHEY, CDR2 SMNVEV (reference sequence). CDR3 size: 14 residues. All the people who gave samples were healthy bone marrow donors. PCR primers comprised 60 Vbeta and 13 Jbeta primers. Generated by immunoSEQ multiplex PCR, the TCRdb table keeps only in-frame clones and is missing some. The sample gives around 120,000 clones, roughly 80% of which show up once; 30% is in the top ten. The specimen sequenced was PBMCs. The origin of this receptor is a man aged 55 to 70 in good health and CMV-seropositive. J is TRBJ2-7 and V is TRBV27, with 9 bases matching TRBD2. In DNA, the CDR3 is TGTGCCAGCAGTTTAATTAGCGGGAGTCACGAGCAGTACTTC. Amino acid sequence: CASSLISGSHEQYF.